This is a list of T cell receptor beta chains from one sample in a study of cytomegalovirus exposure and HLA in healthy donors. Method: immunoSEQ multiplex PCR; TCRdb's copy keeps in-frame clones and lacks some. This sample yields a few hundred thousand clones, of which approximately 83% are seen a single time; about 14% belongs to the top ten. The sequenced sample consisted of PBMCs. These receptors all stem from a woman between 25 and 40 years old in good health and CMV-seropositive. Each CDR3 is given with its conserved first and last residue. D genes are given only for firm matches. Some rows have no size entry. The others give once, few or many, or a class for an expanded clone.

J: TRBJ2-7; length: 16; D: TRBD2; V: TRBV5-4; size: NA; CDR3: CASSPGTSGSLYEQYF; DNA: TGTGCCAGCAGCCCGGGGACTAGCGGGAGCCTCTACGAGCAGTACTTC
J: TRBJ2-7; length: 13; D: NA; V: TRBV30; size: once; CDR3: CAWRGGLVYEQYF; DNA: TGTGCCTGGAGAGGGGGATTAGTCTACGAGCAGTACTTC
J: TRBJ2-1; length: 17; D: TRBD2; V: TRBV29-1; size: NA; CDR3: CSVEGLAGEGSYNEQFF; DNA: TGCAGCGTTGAGGGACTAGCGGGAGAGGGGTCCTACAATGAGCAGTTCTTC
J: TRBJ1-1; length: 14; D: NA; V: TRBV7-6; size: NA; CDR3: CASSLAGVNTEAFF; DNA: TGTGCCAGCAGCTTAGCTGGAGTGAACACTGAAGCTTTCTTT
J: TRBJ1-1; length: 12; D: NA; V: TRBV9; size: NA; CDR3: CASSVDQGEAFF; DNA: TGTGCCAGCAGCGTAGACCAGGGGGAAGCTTTCTTT
J: TRBJ2-1; length: 14; D: NA; V: TRBV27; size: once; CDR3: CASWADSGYNEQFF; DNA: TGTGCCAGCTGGGCGGACAGCGGATACAATGAGCAGTTCTTC
J: TRBJ1-2; length: 15; D: NA; V: TRBV5-8; size: NA; CDR3: CASSLWSDDNYGYTF; DNA: TGTGCCAGCAGCTTGTGGTCTGATGATAACTATGGCTACACCTTC
J: TRBJ2-7; length: 15; D: TRBD1; V: TRBV27; size: NA; CDR3: CASRMETGITYEQYF; DNA: TGTGCCAGCAGGATGGAGACAGGGATCACCTACGAGCAGTACTTC
J: TRBJ1-4; length: 15; D: TRBD1; V: TRBV27; size: NA; CDR3: CASGRPQGRVEKLFF; DNA: TGTGCCAGCGGACGACCACAGGGGCGGGTGGAAAAACTGTTTTTT
J: TRBJ2-3; length: 14; D: NA; V: TRBV5-4; size: NA; CDR3: CASSSKGGTDTQYF; DNA: TGTGCCAGCAGCTCGAAGGGGGGCACAGATACGCAGTATTTT
J: TRBJ1-1; length: 13; D: NA; V: TRBV6-1; size: NA; CDR3: CASSSGVNTEAFF; DNA: TGTGCCAGCTCCTCAGGGGTTAACACTGAAGCTTTCTTT
J: TRBJ2-5; length: 15; D: NA; V: TRBV5-4; size: NA; CDR3: CASRAFGSAKETQYF; DNA: TGTGCCAGCAGAGCTTTCGGGAGCGCGAAAGAGACCCAGTACTTC
J: TRBJ1-5; length: 16; D: NA; V: TRBV7-8; size: NA; CDR3: CASSLGLVGGNQPQHF; DNA: TGTGCCAGCAGCTTAGGTTTAGTCGGGGGCAATCAGCCCCAGCATTTT
J: TRBJ1-2; length: 15; D: TRBD1; V: TRBV4-2; size: NA; CDR3: CASSQEGDSSYGYTF; DNA: TGTGCCAGCAGCCAAGAGGGGGACAGTAGCTATGGCTACACCTTC
J: TRBJ1-2; length: 13; D: NA; V: TRBV29-1; size: NA; CDR3: CSVKGDNNYGYTF; DNA: TGCAGCGTTAAGGGGGACAATAACTATGGCTACACCTTC
J: TRBJ1-5; length: 12; D: NA; V: TRBV28; size: once; CDR3: CASTGSNQPQHF; DNA: TGTGCCAGCACGGGTAGCAATCAGCCCCAGCATTTT
J: TRBJ2-1; length: 15; D: TRBD2; V: TRBV30; size: NA; CDR3: CAWTGLAGGVNEQFF; DNA: TGTGCCTGGACCGGACTAGCGGGAGGGGTGAATGAGCAGTTCTTC
J: TRBJ1-2; length: 12; D: NA; V: TRBV29-1; size: NA; CDR3: CSVLRGLEGYTF; DNA: TGCAGCGTTTTAAGGGGGTTAGAAGGCTACACCTTC
J: TRBJ1-1; length: 16; D: NA; V: TRBV13; size: NA; CDR3: CASSPRIGQHDTEAFF; DNA: TGTGCCAGCAGCCCACGGATCGGACAGCACGACACTGAAGCTTTCTTT
J: TRBJ2-3; length: 14; D: NA; V: TRBV6-6; size: NA; CDR3: CASSRLGGADTQYF; DNA: TGTGCCAGCAGTAGACTAGGGGGGGCCGATACGCAGTATTTT
J: TRBJ2-1; length: 17; D: TRBD2; V: TRBV9; size: NA; CDR3: CASSVATSGDPYNEQFF; DNA: TGTGCCAGCAGCGTAGCTACTAGCGGAGATCCCTACAATGAGCAGTTCTTC
J: TRBJ1-5; length: 14; D: NA; V: TRBV30; size: NA; CDR3: CAWSGGGRNQPQHF; DNA: TGTGCCTGGAGTGGGGGGGGTCGCAATCAGCCCCAGCATTTT
J: TRBJ1-2; length: 13; D: NA; V: TRBV5-1; size: NA; CDR3: CASSLNSNYGYTF; DNA: TGCGCCAGCAGCTTGAACAGCAACTATGGCTACACCTTC
J: TRBJ2-7; length: 16; D: NA; V: TRBV14; size: once; CDR3: CASSPRRDRLTYEQYF; DNA: TGTGCCAGCAGCCCTCGCCGCGACCGTTTGACCTACGAGCAGTACTTC
J: TRBJ1-2; length: 11; D: NA; V: TRBV30; size: NA; CDR3: CAWTAGNGYTF; DNA: TGTGCCTGGACCGCAGGGAATGGCTACACCTTC
J: TRBJ2-7; length: 15; D: NA; V: TRBV15; size: NA; CDR3: CATSRDFGRTYEQYF; DNA: TGTGCCACCAGCAGAGATTTCGGACGGACCTACGAGCAGTACTTC
J: TRBJ2-3; length: 16; D: TRBD2; V: TRBV7-3; size: NA; CDR3: CASSFSSGGPTDTQYF; DNA: TGTGCCAGCAGCTTTTCGTCGGGAGGACCCACAGATACGCAGTATTTT
J: TRBJ2-5; length: 16; D: TRBD2; V: TRBV18; size: NA; CDR3: CASSPRLAGGQETQYF; DNA: TGTGCCAGCTCACCACGGCTAGCGGGAGGCCAAGAGACCCAGTACTTC
J: TRBJ2-2; length: 13; D: NA; V: TRBV10-1; size: few; CDR3: CASSVGQAGELFF; DNA: TGCGCCAGCAGTGTCGGCCAGGCCGGAGAGCTGTTTTTT
J: TRBJ2-7; length: 15; D: NA; V: TRBV7-2; size: NA; CDR3: CASSQGPGPSYEQYF; DNA: TGTGCCAGCAGCCAAGGTCCGGGACCATCCTACGAGCAGTACTTC
J: TRBJ1-2; length: 12; D: TRBD1; V: TRBV5-6; size: NA; CDR3: CASSLDRVGYTF; DNA: TGTGCCAGCAGCTTAGACAGGGTGGGCTACACCTTC
J: TRBJ1-2; length: 13; D: TRBD1; V: TRBV6-1; size: NA; CDR3: CASSGQGVDGYTF; DNA: TGTGCCAGCAGCGGACAGGGTGTTGATGGCTACACCTTC
J: TRBJ2-3; length: 15; D: NA; V: TRBV27; size: few; CDR3: CASSFLGLKADTQYF; DNA: TGTGCCAGCAGTTTCCTCGGACTAAAGGCAGATACGCAGTATTTT
J: TRBJ2-1; length: 15; D: NA; V: TRBV27; size: NA; CDR3: CASSLGTATYNEQFF; DNA: TGTGCCAGCAGTTTAGGGACCGCAACCTACAATGAGCAGTTCTTC
J: TRBJ2-7; length: 14; D: NA; V: TRBV7-2; size: NA; CDR3: CASSLDPGSYEQYF; DNA: TGTGCCAGCAGCTTAGATCCAGGGAGCTACGAGCAGTACTTC
J: TRBJ2-3; length: 13; D: NA; V: TRBV7-8; size: NA; CDR3: CASSAKGTDTQYF; DNA: TGTGCCAGCAGCGCTAAGGGCACAGATACGCAGTATTTT
J: TRBJ2-7; length: 13; D: NA; V: TRBV27; size: NA; CDR3: CASSLGQTYEQYF; DNA: TGTGCCAGCAGTTTAGGTCAGACCTACGAGCAGTACTTC
J: TRBJ1-3; length: 16; D: NA; V: TRBV6-6; size: NA; CDR3: CASTPGPGGSGNTIYF; DNA: TGTGCCAGCACCCCGGGGCCGGGAGGCTCTGGAAACACCATATATTTT
J: TRBJ1-1; length: 15; D: NA; V: TRBV6-1; size: once; CDR3: CASSESGTQGLSAFF; DNA: TGTGCCAGCAGTGAATCGGGTACTCAGGGGCTCTCGGCTTTCTTT
J: TRBJ1-1; length: 16; D: NA; V: TRBV7-2; size: NA; CDR3: CASSLGEGHTNTEAFF; DNA: TGTGCCAGCAGCTTAGGAGAGGGACACACAAACACTGAAGCTTTCTTT
J: TRBJ1-1; length: 14; D: NA; V: TRBV11-2; size: NA; CDR3: CASSFLDSSTEAFF; DNA: TGTGCCAGCAGCTTCCTGGACAGCTCCACTGAAGCTTTCTTT
J: TRBJ2-1; length: 16; D: NA; V: TRBV11-2; size: once; CDR3: CASSPQVPSSYNEQFF; DNA: TGTGCCAGCAGCCCACAGGTACCGAGCTCCTACAATGAGCAGTTCTTC
J: TRBJ1-2; length: 13; D: TRBD1; V: TRBV5-4; size: few; CDR3: CASSKGQDYGYTF; DNA: TGTGCCAGCAGCAAGGGACAGGACTATGGCTACACCTTC
J: TRBJ2-2; length: 18; D: NA; V: TRBV9; size: NA; CDR3: CASSGDGEVGMNTGELFF; DNA: TGTGCCAGCAGCGGGGACGGCGAAGTCGGAATGAACACCGGGGAGCTGTTTTTT
J: TRBJ2-7; length: 14; D: NA; V: TRBV27; size: NA; CDR3: CASSFKGPTHEQYF; DNA: TGTGCCAGCAGTTTCAAAGGACCAACCCACGAGCAGTACTTC
J: TRBJ1-5; length: 14; D: NA; V: TRBV18; size: NA; CDR3: CASPCTGDHQPQHF; DNA: TGTGCCAGCCCCTGTACGGGGGACCATCAGCCCCAGCATTTT
J: TRBJ1-5; length: 14; D: NA; V: TRBV4-3; size: NA; CDR3: CASSQLGGGQPQHF; DNA: TGCGCCAGCAGCCAGCTCGGGGGAGGTCAGCCCCAGCATTTT
J: TRBJ2-7; length: 15; D: NA; V: TRBV11-1; size: NA; CDR3: CASSLAGKFGGEQYF; DNA: TGTGCCAGCAGCTTAGCAGGCAAGTTTGGCGGGGAGCAGTACTTC
J: TRBJ2-6; length: 12; D: NA; V: TRBV2; size: NA; CDR3: CARETGANVLTF; DNA: TGTGCCAGAGAGACTGGGGCCAACGTCCTGACTTTC
J: TRBJ1-5; length: 14; D: NA; V: TRBV5-6; size: many; CDR3: CASRHGPGNQPQHF; DNA: TGTGCCAGCAGGCATGGACCGGGCAATCAGCCCCAGCATTTT